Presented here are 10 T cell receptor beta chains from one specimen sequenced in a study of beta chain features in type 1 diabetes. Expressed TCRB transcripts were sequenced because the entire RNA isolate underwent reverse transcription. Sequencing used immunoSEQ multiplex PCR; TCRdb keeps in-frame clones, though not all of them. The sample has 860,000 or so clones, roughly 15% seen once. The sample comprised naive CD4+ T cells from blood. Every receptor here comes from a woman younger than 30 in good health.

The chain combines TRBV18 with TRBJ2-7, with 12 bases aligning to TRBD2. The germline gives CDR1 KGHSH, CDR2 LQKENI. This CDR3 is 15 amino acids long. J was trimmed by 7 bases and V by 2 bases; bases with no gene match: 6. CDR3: CASSPTLAGGGEQYF. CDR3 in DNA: TGTGCCAGCTCACCAACACTAGCGGGAGGCGGGGAGCAGTACTTC.

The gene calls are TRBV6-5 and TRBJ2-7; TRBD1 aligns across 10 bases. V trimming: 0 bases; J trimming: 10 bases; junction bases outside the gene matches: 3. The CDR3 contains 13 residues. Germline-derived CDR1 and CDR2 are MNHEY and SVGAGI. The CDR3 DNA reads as TGTGCCAGCAGTTACTCGACAGGGGGCGGACAGTACTTC. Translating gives CASSYSTGGGQYF.

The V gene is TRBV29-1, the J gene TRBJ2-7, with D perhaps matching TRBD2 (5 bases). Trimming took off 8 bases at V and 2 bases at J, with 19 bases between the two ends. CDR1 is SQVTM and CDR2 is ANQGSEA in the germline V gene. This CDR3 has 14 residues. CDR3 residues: CSSPGLPNPYEQYF. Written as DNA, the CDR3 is TGCAGCTCACCCGGACTTCCCAATCCCTACGAGCAGTACTTC.

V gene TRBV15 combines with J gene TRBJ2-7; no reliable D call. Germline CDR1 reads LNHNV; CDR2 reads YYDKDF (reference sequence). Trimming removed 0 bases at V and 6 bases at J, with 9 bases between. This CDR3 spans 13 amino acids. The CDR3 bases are TGTGCCACCAGCAGAGAATACGCTCGCGAGCAGTACTTC. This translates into CATSREYAREQYF. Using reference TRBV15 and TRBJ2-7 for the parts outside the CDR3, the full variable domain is DAMVIQNPRYQVTQFGKPVTLSCSQTLNHNVMYWYQQKSSQAPKLLFHYYDKDFNNEADTPDNFQSRRPNTSFCFLDIRSPGLGDTAMYLCATSREYAREQYFGPGTRLTVT.

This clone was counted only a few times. CDR3 region: CASSLAYSGSSYNEQFF. The CDR3 DNA reads TGTGCCAGCAGCTTAGCTTACAGCGGGAGTTCCTACAATGAGCAGTTCTTC. The chain employs TRBV11-2 and TRBJ2-1; 8 bases match TRBD2. The CDR3 spans 17 residues. Germline V gene sequence: CDR1 SGHAT, CDR2 FQNNGV. Trimming cost V 1 base and J 1 base; bases outside gene matches: 6.

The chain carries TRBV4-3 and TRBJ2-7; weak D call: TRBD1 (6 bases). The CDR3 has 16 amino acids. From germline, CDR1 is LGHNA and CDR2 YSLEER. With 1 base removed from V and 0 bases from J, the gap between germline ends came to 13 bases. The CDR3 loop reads CASSQGRGIPSYEQYF. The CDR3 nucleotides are TGCGCCAGCAGCCAAGGTAGGGGGATCCCCTCCTACGAGCAGTACTTC.

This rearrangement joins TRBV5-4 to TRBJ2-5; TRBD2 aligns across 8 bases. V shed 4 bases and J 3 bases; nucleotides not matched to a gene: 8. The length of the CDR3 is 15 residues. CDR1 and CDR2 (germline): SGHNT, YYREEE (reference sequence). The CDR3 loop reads CASSPGGLAKETQYF. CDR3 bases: TGTGCCAGCAGCCCGGGAGGACTAGCTAAAGAGACCCAGTACTTC.

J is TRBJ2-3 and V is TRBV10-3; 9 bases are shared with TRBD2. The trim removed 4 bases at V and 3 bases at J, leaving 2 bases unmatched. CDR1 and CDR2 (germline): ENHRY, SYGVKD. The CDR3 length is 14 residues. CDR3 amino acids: CAISGLAVTDTQYF. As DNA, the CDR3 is TGTGCCATCAGTGGACTAGCGGTAACAGATACGCAGTATTTT.

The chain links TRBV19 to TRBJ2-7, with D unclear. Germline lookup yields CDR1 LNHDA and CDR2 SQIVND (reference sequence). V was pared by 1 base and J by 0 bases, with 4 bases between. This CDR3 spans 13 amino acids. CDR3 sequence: CASSIVHSYEQYF. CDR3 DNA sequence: TGTGCCAGTAGTATAGTTCACTCCTACGAGCAGTACTTC.

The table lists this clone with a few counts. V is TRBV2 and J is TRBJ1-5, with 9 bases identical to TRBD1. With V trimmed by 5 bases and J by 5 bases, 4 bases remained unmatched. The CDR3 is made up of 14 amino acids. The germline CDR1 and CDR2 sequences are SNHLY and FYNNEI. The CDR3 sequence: CASSWDRADQPQHF. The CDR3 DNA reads TGTGCCAGCAGTTGGGACAGGGCCGATCAGCCCCAGCATTTT.